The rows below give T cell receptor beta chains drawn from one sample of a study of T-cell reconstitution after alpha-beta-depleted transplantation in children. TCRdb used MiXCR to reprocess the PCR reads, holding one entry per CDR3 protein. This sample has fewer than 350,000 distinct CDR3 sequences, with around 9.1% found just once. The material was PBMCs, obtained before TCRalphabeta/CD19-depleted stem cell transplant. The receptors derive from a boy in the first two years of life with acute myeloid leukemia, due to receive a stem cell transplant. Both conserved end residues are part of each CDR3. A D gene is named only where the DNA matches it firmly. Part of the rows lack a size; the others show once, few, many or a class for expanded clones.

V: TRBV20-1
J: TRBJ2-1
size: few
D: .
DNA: TGCAGTGCTAGAAGGCAGGGTTCGTACAATGAGCAGTTCTTC
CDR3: CSARRQGSYNEQFF

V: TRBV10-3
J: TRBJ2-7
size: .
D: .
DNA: TGTGCCATCAGTGAGTCGATAGGGGCAACCTACGAGCAGTACTTC
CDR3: CAISESIGATYEQYF

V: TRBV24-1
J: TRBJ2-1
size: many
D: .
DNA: TGTGCCACCAGTGACTCCGGGACTCATAAAAATGAGCAGTTCTTC
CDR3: CATSDSGTHKNEQFF

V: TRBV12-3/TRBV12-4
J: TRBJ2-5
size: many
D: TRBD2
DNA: TGTGCCAGCAGTTTGGGGGACCTTCGGGGGGCCCAGTACTTC
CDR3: CASSLGDLRGAQYF

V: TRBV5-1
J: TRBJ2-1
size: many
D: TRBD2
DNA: TGCGCCAGCACCACCACTAGCGAGAATGAGCAGTTCTTC
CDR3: CASTTTSENEQFF

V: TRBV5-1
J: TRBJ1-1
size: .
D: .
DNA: TGCGCCAGCAGCTTCAAACAGGGCAGTCAGGGGACTGAAGCTTTCTTT
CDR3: CASSFKQGSQGTEAFF

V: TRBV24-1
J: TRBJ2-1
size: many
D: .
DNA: TGTGCCACCAGTGACCCTAGCAGGGGGGGCGAAAATGAGCAGTTCTTC
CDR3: CATSDPSRGGENEQFF

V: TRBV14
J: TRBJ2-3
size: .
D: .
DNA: TGTGCCAGCAGCCAAGAAAGAGCGAGGACAGATACGCAGTATTTT
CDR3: CASSQERARTDTQYF

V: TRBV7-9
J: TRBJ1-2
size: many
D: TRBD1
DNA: TGTGCCAGCACCCTAACGGGACAGGCAAATGGCTACACCTTC
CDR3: CASTLTGQANGYTF

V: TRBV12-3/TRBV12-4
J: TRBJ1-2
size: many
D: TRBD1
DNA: TGTGCCAGCACCGTTACAGGACAGGGGCGCCGGTATGGCTACACCTTC
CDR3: CASTVTGQGRRYGYTF

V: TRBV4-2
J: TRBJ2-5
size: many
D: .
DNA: TGTGCCAGCAGCCAAGGGGCCTACCTCCAAGAGACCCAGTACTTC
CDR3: CASSQGAYLQETQYF

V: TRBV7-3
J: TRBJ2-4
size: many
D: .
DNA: TGTGCCAGCAGCTTAACGGGGGGGCAGGGCATTCAGTACTTC
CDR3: CASSLTGGQGIQYF

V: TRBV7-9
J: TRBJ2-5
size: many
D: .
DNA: TGTGCCAGCAGCTTAGACACCACGTACCAAGAGACCCAGTACTTC
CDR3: CASSLDTTYQETQYF

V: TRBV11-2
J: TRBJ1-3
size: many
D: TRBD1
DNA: TGTGCCAGCACCCCTCAGACAGGGGGCTCTGGAAACACCATATATTTT
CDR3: CASTPQTGGSGNTIYF

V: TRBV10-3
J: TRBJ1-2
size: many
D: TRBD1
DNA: TGTGCCATCACCATTGACAGGGGCGATGGCTACACCTTC
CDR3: CAITIDRGDGYTF

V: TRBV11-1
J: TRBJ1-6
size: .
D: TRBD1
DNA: TGTGCCAGCAGCTCGGCATATCAGGGGGCCTCGATTAATTCACCCCTCCACTTT
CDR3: CASSSAYQGASINSPLHF

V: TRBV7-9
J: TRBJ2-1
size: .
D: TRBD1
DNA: TGTGCCAGCACCCCACCCACGGGACAGTACTACAATGAGCAGTTCTTC
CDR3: CASTPPTGQYYNEQFF

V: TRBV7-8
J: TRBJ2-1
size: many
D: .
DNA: TGTGCCAGCAGTTCGAGGGGTGAGAATGAGCAGTTCTTC
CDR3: CASSSRGENEQFF

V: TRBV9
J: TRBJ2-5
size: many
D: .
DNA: TGTGCCAGCAGCGTTGGGACGCAAGAGACCCAGTACTTC
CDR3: CASSVGTQETQYF

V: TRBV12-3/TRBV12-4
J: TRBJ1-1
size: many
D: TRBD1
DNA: TGTGCCAGCACCCTGACAGGGGGGGTGAACACTGAAGCTTTCTTT
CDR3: CASTLTGGVNTEAFF

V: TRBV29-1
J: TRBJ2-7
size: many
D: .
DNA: TGCAGCGTTACCCAGGCCTATACCTACGAGCAGTACTTC
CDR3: CSVTQAYTYEQYF

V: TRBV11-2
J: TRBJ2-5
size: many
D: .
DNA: TGTGCCAGCAGCTTAGATTTGGCACAAGAGACCCAGTACTTC
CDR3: CASSLDLAQETQYF

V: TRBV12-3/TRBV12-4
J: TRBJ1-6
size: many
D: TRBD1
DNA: TGTGCCAGCAGTACCGACAGGGGTAGCTCCTATAATTCACCCCTCCACTTT
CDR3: CASSTDRGSSYNSPLHF

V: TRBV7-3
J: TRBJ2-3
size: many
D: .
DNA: TGTGCCAGCAGCTTACGGGGCCTGGCAGATACGCAGTATTTT
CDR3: CASSLRGLADTQYF

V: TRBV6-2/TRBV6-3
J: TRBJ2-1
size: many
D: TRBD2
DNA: TGTGCCAGCAGACCCAGACTAGCGGCTCTCTACAATGAGCAGTTCTTC
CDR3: CASRPRLAALYNEQFF

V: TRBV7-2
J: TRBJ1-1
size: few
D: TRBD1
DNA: TGTGCCAGCAGCTTAGTGTCAGGGGGCGGTCGATCTGAAGCTTTCTTT
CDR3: CASSLVSGGGRSEAFF

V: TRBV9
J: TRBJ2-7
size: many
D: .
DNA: TGTGCCAGCAGCGGAACAGGGACGAACGAGCAGTACTTC
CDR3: CASSGTGTNEQYF

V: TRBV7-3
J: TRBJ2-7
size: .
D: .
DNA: TGTGCCAGCACCTTCTACACGCAAGGGGAGCAGTACTTC
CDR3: CASTFYTQGEQYF

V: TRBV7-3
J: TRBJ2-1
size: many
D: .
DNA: TGTGCCAGCAGCTTAGGGGGGTTGTCCTACAATGAGCAGTTCTTC
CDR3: CASSLGGLSYNEQFF

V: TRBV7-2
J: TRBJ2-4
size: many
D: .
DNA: TGTGCCAGCAGCTTAGACCTAGCCAAAAACATTCAGTACTTC
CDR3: CASSLDLAKNIQYF

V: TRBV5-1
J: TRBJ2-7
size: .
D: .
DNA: TGCGCCAGCAGCTCGACAGGAAGATACGAGCAGTACTTC
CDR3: CASSSTGRYEQYF